The 27 T cell receptor beta chains given below trace back to one sample, sequenced in a study of T cell responses to AZD1222 COVID-19 vaccine. Libraries were prepared by immunoSEQ multiplex PCR; TCRdb keeps only in-frame clonotypes and omits some of them. In the table there are over 85,000 clones, roughly 84% of which are singletons. Source: peripheral blood, taken 28 days after the second AZD1222 dose. These TCRs come from an adult who received the AZD1222 COVID-19 vaccine.

The gene calls are TRBV19 and TRBJ2-6, with D possibly being TRBD1 (5 bases). The V and J ends lost 5 bases and 4 bases respectively, with 12 bases between them. CDR1 is LNHDA and CDR2 is SQIVND in the germline V gene (reference sequence). The CDR3 is made up of 15 amino acids. The CDR3 coding sequence is TGTGCCAGTAGTCGCAGGGATCCCGGGGCCAACGTCCTGACTTTC. This codes for CASSRRDPGANVLTF.

CDR3 in DNA: TGTGCCAGCTCACCAATGTCAGGGAGATCTAATGAAAAACTGTTTTTT. It encodes CASSPMSGRSNEKLFF. The chain employs TRBV18 and TRBJ1-4; a weak D match, TRBD1 (5 bases). The ends were cut back, 2 bases at V and 3 bases at J, with 13 bases in the middle. The CDR3 loop spans 16 amino acids. Germline CDR1 reads KGHSH; CDR2 reads LQKENI.

This chain joins TRBV5-5 and TRBJ1-6; no clear D gene. Germline CDR1 SGHKS, CDR2 YYEKEE (reference sequence). CDR3 length: 14 amino acids. Trimming stripped 2 bases from V and 4 bases from J, with 7 bases between. CDR3: CASSLHNYNSPLHF. DNA of the CDR3: TGTGCCAGCAGCTTACACAATTATAATTCACCCCTCCACTTT.

The chain employs TRBV20-1 and TRBJ2-7, with TRBD2 as a possible D gene (5 bases). Germline values: CDR1 DFQATT, CDR2 SNEGSKA (reference sequence). The CDR3 is made up of 13 amino acids. V was cut by 3 bases and J by 2 bases, with 11 bases left in between. The CDR3 DNA sequence: TGCAGTGCTAGTCCGGGAAGGACCTACGAGCAGTACTTC. Translated: CSASPGRTYEQYF.

The gene calls are TRBV6-2 or TRBV6-3 and TRBJ1-2; D possibly corresponds to TRBD1 (6 bases). The CDR3 totals 14 residues. Trimming removed 6 bases at V and 9 bases at J, with 20 bases between. CDR1 is MNHEY, CDR2 SVGEGT, per germline. The CDR3 bases are TGTGCCAGCAGCGAACCCGGGGGCGGTGCGAGCTACACCTTC. It yields the protein CASSEPGGGASYTF.

The J gene is TRBJ2-7, the V gene TRBV5-4, with D perhaps matching TRBD1 (6 bases). V gave up 4 bases and J gave up 0 bases, with 11 bases separating them. CDR3 length equals 14 residues. Germline V lookup: CDR1 SGHNT, CDR2 YYREEE (reference sequence). The CDR3 protein is CASSEQGPSYEQYF. CDR3 DNA: TGTGCCAGCAGCGAACAGGGACCCTCCTACGAGCAGTACTTC.

This rearrangement joins TRBV19 to TRBJ2-7; TRBD2 is a possible D gene (7 bases). The CDR3 spans 14 residues. Germline CDR1 LNHDA, CDR2 SQIVND (reference sequence). Deletions cut 5 bases from V and 8 bases from J, with 19 bases between. CDR3 in amino acids: CASSERGAVGKQYF. CDR3 coding DNA: TGTGCCAGTAGTGAACGGGGGGCCGTGGGGAAGCAGTACTTC.

The chain couples TRBV12-3 or TRBV12-4 to TRBJ1-2, with a weak D call TRBD1 (5 bases). The germline V and J ends were trimmed by 5 bases and 8 bases, with 12 bases remaining between them. This CDR3 has 12 residues. For the CDR3, the DNA is TGTGCCAGCAGTAACAGGCTTCGGGGCTACACCTTC. Protein: CASSNRLRGYTF.

CDR3 sequence: CASARGLAKNIQYF. The DNA of the CDR3 is TGTGCCAGCGCCCGGGGCCTAGCCAAAAACATTCAGTACTTC. The chain links TRBV6-5 to TRBJ2-4; tentatively, D is TRBD1 or TRBD2 (5 bases each). The V end was cut by 8 bases, the J end by 0 bases, with 11 bases between. CDR3 length: 14 residues. CDR1 is MNHEY and CDR2 is SVGAGI in the germline V gene.

This clone was detected once. The chain links TRBV15 to TRBJ2-1, with D possibly matching TRBD1 (5 bases). The germline gives CDR1 LNHNV, CDR2 YYDKDF (reference sequence). Trimming removed 3 bases at V and 7 bases at J, with 13 bases between. The CDR3 has 14 residues. In nucleotides, the CDR3 is TGTGCCACCAGCAGGCCCGTGGGGCGTAATGAGCAGTTCTTC. It translates to CATSRPVGRNEQFF.

The chain employs TRBV7-2 and TRBJ1-6; 8 positions agree with TRBD1. The ends lost 1 base at V and 9 bases at J; junction bases unmatched: 2. The CDR3 length is 14 residues. Germline assignment: CDR1 SGHTA and CDR2 FQGNSA. CDR3 loop: CASSLGQGRSPLHF. DNA of the CDR3: TGTGCCAGCAGCTTAGGACAGGGGCGTTCACCCCTCCACTTT.

Notes on this clone: Germline is not matched at one junction end, which may reflect a read error. V gene TRBV13 combines with J gene TRBJ1-3, with 8 bases identical to TRBD1. Germline V CDR1 and CDR2: PRHDT, FYEKMQ (reference sequence). This CDR3 contains 14 residues. The CDR3 sequence: CASSRQGPGNAIYF. CDR3 sequence (DNA): TGTGCCAGCAGCCGACAGGGGCCTGGAAACGCCATATATTTT. Looking up the rest from reference TRBV13 and TRBJ1-3 gives the full variable domain: AAGVIQSPRHLIKEKRETATLKCYPIPRHDTVYWYQQGPGQDPQFLISFYEKMQSDKGSIPDRFSAQQFSDYHSELNMSSLELGDSALYFCASSRQGPGNAIYFGEGSWLTVV.

This chain links TRBV19 with TRBJ1-6; 7 positions agree with TRBD1. Germline assignment: CDR1 LNHDA and CDR2 SQIVND (reference sequence). V was clipped by 4 bases and J by 5 bases; unmatched bases: 11. This CDR3 is built from 17 residues. This CDR3 is CASSTGTVATDNSPLHF. CDR3 DNA: TGTGCCAGTAGTACCGGGACAGTGGCTACGGATAATTCACCCCTCCACTTT.

V and J are TRBV3-1 (or the pseudogene TRBV3-2) and TRBJ2-5; D is unclear. Germline assignment: CDR1 LGHDT and CDR2 YNNKEL (reference sequence). CDR3 length: 15 amino acids. Trimming left V 0 bases short and J 5 bases short, with 13 bases between. Here the CDR3 DNA reads TGTGCCAGCAGCCAAGATGTAGGTGGAGCGGAGACCCAGTACTTC. This gives the protein CASSQDVGGAETQYF.

This clone appeared once. V usage is TRBV19 and J usage is TRBJ2-7; D could derive from TRBD1 or TRBD2 (5 bases each). There are 16 residues in the CDR3. Germline V CDR1 and CDR2: LNHDA, SQIVND (reference sequence). Trimming pared 5 bases from V and 1 base from J, leaving 18 bases between. CDR3 DNA sequence: TGTGCCAGTAGTCCCCATCCCGGGACGGCTTCCTACGAGCAGTACTTC. Translating it yields CASSPHPGTASYEQYF.

The count of this clone is one. The chain joins TRBV11-2 to TRBJ1-4; D gene uncertain. This CDR3 has 12 residues. Germline CDR1 and CDR2: SGHAT and FQNNGV. The V end lost 1 base, the J end lost 8 bases, and 5 bases lay between the germline ends. CDR3 nucleotides: TGTGCCAGCAGCTTAGGGCAGGAAAAACTGTTTTTT. Protein product: CASSLGQEKLFF. The whole variable domain, filled in from reference TRBV11-2 and TRBJ1-4, reads EAGVAQSPRYKIIEKRQSVAFWCNPISGHATLYWYQQILGQGPKLLIQFQNNGVVDDSQLPKDRFSAERLKGVDSTLKIQPAKLEDSAVYLCASSLGQEKLFFGSGTQLSVL.

This clone showed up just a few times. DNA for the CDR3: TGTGCCATCGAACTAGGGGGGAATCAGCCCCAGCATTTT. Protein: CAIELGGNQPQHF. This sequence joins TRBV6-5 and TRBJ1-5, with D perhaps matching TRBD1 (6 bases). The germline V gene encodes CDR1 MNHEY and CDR2 SVGAGI. The CDR3 loop spans 13 amino acids. Trimming shortened V by 10 bases and J by 4 bases, and 14 bases separated the two germline ends.

The gene calls are TRBV28 and TRBJ1-1; D is unresolved. This CDR3 contains 15 residues. Looked up from germline, CDR1 is MDHEN and CDR2 is SYDVKM. V shed 3 bases and J shed 4 bases, with 15 bases lying between them. Written as DNA, the CDR3 is TGTGCCAGCAGTTTTTACGGACGGGTCAGCACTGAAGCTTTCTTT. This sequence encodes CASSFYGRVSTEAFF.

This chain connects TRBV5-1 to TRBJ1-6, with TRBD1 identical over 10 bases. V gave up 4 bases and J gave up 7 bases; unmatched junction bases: 5. The CDR3 length is 15 residues. Per the germline V gene, CDR1 is SGHRS and CDR2 is YFSETQ. CDR3 region: CASSPQDRGNSPLHF. CDR3 DNA sequence: TGCGCCAGCAGCCCACAGGACAGGGGGAATTCACCCCTCCACTTT.

The chain combines TRBV5-3 with TRBJ2-1; maybe TRBD2 (5 bases). TRBV5-3 qualifies as an ORF whose function is uncertain. Trimming removed 6 bases at V and 10 bases at J, with 11 bases between. The CDR3 spans 11 residues. CDR3 sequence reads: CARKRYSEQFF. DNA for the CDR3: TGTGCCAGAAAGCGGTACTCAGAGCAGTTCTTC.

The V call is TRBV20-1, the J call TRBJ2-1; D may match TRBD1 or TRBD2 (5 bases each). This CDR3 is 10 amino acids long. The ends were cut back, 7 bases at V and 6 bases at J, with 7 bases in the middle. Germline CDR1 reads DFQATT; CDR2 reads SNEGSKA (reference sequence). The CDR3: CSGGSNEQFF. Written as DNA, the CDR3 is TGCAGTGGGGGGAGCAATGAGCAGTTCTTC.

This clone was detected only once. V is TRBV5-5 and J is TRBJ2-7, with 8 bases that match TRBD1. The CDR3 is made up of 16 amino acids. Germline V gene data show CDR1 as SGHKS and CDR2 as YYEKEE (reference sequence). V shed 4 bases and J 3 bases; nucleotides not matched to a gene: 12. As DNA, the CDR3 is TGTGCCAGCAGCCAAACGGACAGGGCGTATGGCTACGAGCAGTACTTC. It codes for CASSQTDRAYGYEQYF. The variable domain in full, with the rest retrieved from reference TRBV5-5 and TRBJ2-7, is DAGVTQSPTHLIKTRGQQVTLRCSPISGHKSVSWYQQVLGQGPQFIFQYYEKEERGRGNFPDRFSARQFPNYSSELNVNALLLGDSALYLCASSQTDRAYGYEQYFGPGTRLTVT.

The gene calls are TRBV27 and TRBJ1-2; D possibly corresponds to TRBD1 (6 bases). V was clipped by 4 bases and J by 2 bases, with 8 bases between them. The CDR3 consists of 13 residues. In germline, CDR1 is MNHEY, CDR2 SMNVEV (reference sequence). The CDR3 protein is CASSYRVNYGYTF. The DNA for the CDR3 is TGTGCCAGCAGTTACAGGGTAAACTATGGCTACACCTTC.

The chain couples TRBV12-2 to TRBJ2-7. TRBV12-2 is a pseudogene segment. This CDR3 has 17 amino acids. This CDR3 is CASRLPGPQWGNGEQYF. The DNA for the CDR3 is TGTGCAAGTCGCTTACCGGGGCCTCAGTGGGGAAATGGGGAGCAGTACTTC.

This clone was detected once. The J gene is TRBJ1-5, the V gene TRBV27; no reliable D call. Trimming pared 4 bases from V and 0 bases from J, leaving 7 bases between. Germline CDR1 reads MNHEY; CDR2 reads SMNVEV (reference sequence). The CDR3 is 14 residues long. CDR3 bases: TGTGCCAGCAGTTACAGAAATAGCAATCAGCCCCAGCATTTT. This gives the protein CASSYRNSNQPQHF.

The chain links TRBV7-2 to TRBJ2-7; 9 nucleotides agree with TRBD2. V trimming: 5 bases; J trimming: 2 bases; junction bases outside the gene matches: 10. The CDR3 is 16 amino acids. The germline CDR1 and CDR2 sequences are SGHTA and FQGNSA. This CDR3 reads CASSPSRLAATYEQYF. In nucleotides, the CDR3 is TGTGCCAGCAGCCCTTCCCGACTAGCGGCTACCTACGAGCAGTACTTC. Combining the CDR3 with reference TRBV7-2 and TRBJ2-7 gives the whole variable domain GAGVSQSPSNKVTEKGKDVELRCDPISGHTALYWYRQSLGQGLEFLIYFQGNSAPDKSGLPSDRFSAERTGGSVSTLTIQRTQQEDSAVYLCASSPSRLAATYEQYFGPGTRLTVT.

V gene TRBV5-5 combines with J gene TRBJ2-6; D gene unclear. The V gene lost 1 base and the J gene lost 7 bases, with 15 bases spanning the gap. This CDR3 has 16 amino acids. CDR1 is SGHKS, CDR2 YYEKEE, per germline (reference sequence). CDR3 sequence: CASSLFVQLAANVLTF. The CDR3, as DNA: TGTGCCAGCAGCTTGTTTGTCCAACTCGCTGCCAACGTCCTGACTTTC.